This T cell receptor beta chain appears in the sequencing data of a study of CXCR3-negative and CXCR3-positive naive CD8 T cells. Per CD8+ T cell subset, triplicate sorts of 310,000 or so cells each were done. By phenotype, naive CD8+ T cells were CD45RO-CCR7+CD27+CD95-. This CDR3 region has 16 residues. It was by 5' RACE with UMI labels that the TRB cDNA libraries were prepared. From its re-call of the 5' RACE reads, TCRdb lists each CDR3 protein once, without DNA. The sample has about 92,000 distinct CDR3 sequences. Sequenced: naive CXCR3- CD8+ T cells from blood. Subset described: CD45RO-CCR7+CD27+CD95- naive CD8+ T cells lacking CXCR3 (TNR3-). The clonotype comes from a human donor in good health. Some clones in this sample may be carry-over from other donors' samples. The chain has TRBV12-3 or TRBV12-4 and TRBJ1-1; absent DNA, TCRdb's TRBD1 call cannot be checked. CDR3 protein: CASSRSGDIGKTEAFF.